This paragraph reports one TCR beta chain. This clonotype was observed many times. This receptor's antigen is unknown. Base qualities are not recorded, but no much larger clone differs from it by a single base. Exclusion was applied to patients with uncontrolled infections, other autoimmune diseases, pregnancy or lactation. Diagnoses were established on the basis of clinical symptoms, serum thyroxine and TRAb, thyroid ultrasound, and orbital computed tomography. Trizol reagent was used to extract total RNA, and RNA quality was then checked on an Agilent 2100 Bioanalyzer. This sample was taken from a study of T cells in Graves' hyperthyroidism and ophthalmopathy (dated by TCRdb to about 2019). As for the study more broadly: A discovery cohort of approximately 100 patients, approximately 45 with Graves' ophthalmopathy and about 58 with stable Graves' hyperthyroidism, was used to find distinguishing TCR V-J signatures. TCR Vbeta CDR3 sequencing of fewer than 150 peripheral blood samples (43 ophthalmopathy, about 74 hyperthyroidism and roughly 17 progressor patients) is reported in the paper. Whether ophthalmopathy could be predicted prospectively was tested in an independent validation cohort made up of under 20 hyperthyroidism patients plus 17 patients who later progressed to ophthalmopathy. The study also compared thyroid tissue and blood T-cell repertoires from five or six Graves' hyperthyroidism patients. After sampling, hyperthyroidism patients received methimazole starting at 30 mg daily, and ophthalmopathy patients received high-dose intravenous methylprednisolone. The roughly 100 discovery patients were randomly divided into training and test sets at a 7:3 ratio. Summary of the overall study and its limitations: During validation, the model predicted progression to ophthalmopathy a median of approximately six months ahead of onset, with 60% to 71% sensitivity and roughly 75% specificity. In cross-validation, a model built on a 13 V-J signature told ophthalmopathy apart from stable hyperthyroidism with 85% to 90% sensitivity and 81% to 82% specificity, and in testing the same model reached 80%/75%. Sample size was not statistically predetermined, and investigators were not blinded to group allocation. Most expanded thyroid clonotypes (frequency above 0.001) were also found in blood, which suggests that blood repertoires may mirror thyroid immune responses.

The junction shows trimming of 3 bases on V and 0 bases on J, plus 8 bases between the germline ends. Its CDR3 holds 15 amino acids, cysteine through phenylalanine. Only the CDR3 portion is preserved as DNA: 45 bases, with reading frame beginning at the first base. The germline V gene specifies MGHRA as CDR1 and YSYEKL as CDR2. TCR beta CDR3 regions were amplified from RNA transcripts. The first round of RT-PCR for the TCR CDR3 was performed with the HTBI primer set and the Qiagen OneStep RT-PCR kit. A second multiplex PCR round built the libraries, followed by size selection and purification. The libraries were sequenced on an Illumina HiSeq2000 using paired-end 100 bp reads. Per the authors' processing: SOAPnuke was used to process the raw data, removing reads that contained adapters or uncalled bases, had a mean Phred below 15, or lacked an exact match to the constant primer or identifier. High-quality paired reads were merged using COPE v1.2.5, and each unique nucleotide sequence was defined as a clonotype. Clonotypes were aligned to IMGT TRBV, TRBD and TRBJ reference segments using MiTCR v1.1. The analysis included only V-J combinations with a frequency above 0.0001, which together covered more than 99% of the repertoires. The TCS score was defined as F50 (clonal expansion) divided by E x V (chaos), with BLOSUM62-based TCRdist calculated between CDR3 peptides within each V-J. Welch's t-statistics and random forest reduced around 550 V-J features to around 14, which were used in a naive Bayes classifier (R e1071). Thyroid-blood repertoire similarity was quantified with the Morisita-Horn index. TCRdb cleaned the public reads at Q25 with fastp, built clones with MiXCR and kept in-frame beta chains. For every CDR3 protein sequence, its rows merge into one entry that carries the most common genes and DNA. Clone size and V and J calls follow TCRdb, not the original study. Counted in this sample were about 570,000 distinct CDR3 sequences; about 45% of them appeared once. Jointly, the top ten make up over 15% of the sample.

The receptor's source is an adult woman with Graves' disease, either hyperthyroidism or ophthalmopathy (not recorded which). The sample was peripheral blood or thyroid tissue (not recorded which). The V and J genes are TRBV4-1 and TRBJ2-2; too little of a D gene remains to name it. The DNA sequence follows: TGCGCCAGCAGCCATCGGGCCCCGAACACCGGGGAGCTGTTTTTT. It specifies CASSHRAPNTGELFF.